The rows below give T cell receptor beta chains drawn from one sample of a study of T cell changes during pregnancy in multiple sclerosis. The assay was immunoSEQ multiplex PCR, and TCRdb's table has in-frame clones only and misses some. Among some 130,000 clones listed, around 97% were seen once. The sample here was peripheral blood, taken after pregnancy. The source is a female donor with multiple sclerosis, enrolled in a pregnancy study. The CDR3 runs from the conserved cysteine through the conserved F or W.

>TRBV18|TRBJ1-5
CASSPGGGDQPQHF
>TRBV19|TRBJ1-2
CASRPPGGRLSYGYTF
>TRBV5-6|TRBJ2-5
CASSFRTSGRGLYQETQYF
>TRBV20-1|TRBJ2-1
CSARGGNEQFF
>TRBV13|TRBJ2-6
CASSLDQGFSGANVLTF
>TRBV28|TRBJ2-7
CASSSVPTYEQYF
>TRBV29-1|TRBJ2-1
CSVESGLLAGVRNEQFF
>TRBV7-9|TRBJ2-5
CASSLADLILETQYF
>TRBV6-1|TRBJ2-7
CASRVVPNPSYEQYF
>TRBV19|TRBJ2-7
CASRGSTGAEQYF
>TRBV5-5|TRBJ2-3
CASSLGTGYSTDTQYF
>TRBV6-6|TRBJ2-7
CASSYSRLASNEQYF
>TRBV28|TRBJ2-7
CASSHSEYEQYF
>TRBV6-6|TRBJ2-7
CASSQALAHSYEQYF
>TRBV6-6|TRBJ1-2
CASSPGGGYGYTF
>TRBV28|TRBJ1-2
CASSPPGGVDGYTF
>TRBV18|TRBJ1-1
CASSSRRTPGTEAFF
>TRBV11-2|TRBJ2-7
CASRSLKGVYEQYF
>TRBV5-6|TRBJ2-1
CASSLVSADEQFF
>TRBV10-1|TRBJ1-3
CASSEDRDGNTIYF
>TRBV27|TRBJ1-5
CASSIWGGKGMRGKPQHF
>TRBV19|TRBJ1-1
CASTFSGTGGEAFF
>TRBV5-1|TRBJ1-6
CASSLGQRARDSPLHF
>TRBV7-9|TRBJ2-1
CASSLGGRHNEQFF